The rows below give T cell receptor beta chains drawn from one sample of a study of PD-1 blockade in classical Hodgkin lymphoma. Profiling relied on immunoSEQ multiplex PCR, and the TCRdb table lists in-frame clones only, not all of them. Seen here are about 23,000 clones, about four fifths observed once, and the top ten hold around 8%. The sequenced sample was peripheral blood mononuclear cells (PBMCs), obtained before the second cycle of nivolumab. These receptors all stem from a human donor with classical Hodgkin lymphoma. The CDR3 runs from the conserved cysteine through the conserved F or W. D genes are given only for firm matches. Some rows have no size entry. The others give once, few or many, or a class for an expanded clone.

size,J,D,V,CDR3,DNA
once,TRBJ2-7,.,TRBV19,CASSTGRGGKPYEQYF,TGTGCCAGTAGTACCGGGAGAGGAGGGAAGCCCTACGAGCAGTACTTC
.,TRBJ1-2,.,TRBV4-3,CASSQATGGNYGYTF,TGCGCCAGCAGCCAAGCGACGGGGGGTAACTATGGCTACACCTTC
.,TRBJ1-5,.,TRBV6-1,CASRPWGNQPQHF,TGTGCCTCTAGACCGTGGGGCAATCAGCCCCAGCATTTT
few,TRBJ2-1,TRBD1,TRBV7-2,CASSLAIPGGYNEQFF,TGTGCCAGCAGCTTAGCGATCCCAGGGGGCTACAATGAGCAGTTCTTC
.,TRBJ1-4,TRBD1,TRBV19,CASSITGQADKLFF,TGTGCCAGTAGTATCACGGGACAGGCTGATAAACTGTTTTTT
.,TRBJ2-5,.,TRBV19,CASSITGYRETQYF,TGTGCCAGTAGTATTACAGGGTACCGGGAGACCCAGTACTTC
.,TRBJ2-7,TRBD1,TRBV10-3,CAISETNRGPIYEQYF,TGTGCCATCAGTGAGACGAACAGGGGTCCCATCTACGAGCAGTACTTC
.,TRBJ1-3,.,TRBV18,CASSPLKSNSGNTIYF,TGTGCCAGCTCACCACTGAAGTCCAACTCTGGAAACACCATATATTTT
.,TRBJ1-5,.,TRBV30,CAWSVNQNQPQHF,TGTGCCTGGAGTGTAAATCAGAATCAGCCCCAGCATTTT
few,TRBJ1-3,TRBD1,TRBV11-2,CASSTYRGLGNTIYF,TGTGCCAGCAGCACCTACAGGGGGCTGGGAAACACCATATATTTT
.,TRBJ2-3,.,TRBV7-8,CASSHGLSTDTQYF,TGTGCCAGCAGCCACGGTCTTAGCACAGATACGCAGTATTTT
.,TRBJ2-5,.,TRBV5-5,CASSLARDTQETQYF,TGTGCCAGCAGCTTGGCTCGGGACACTCAAGAGACCCAGTACTTC
.,TRBJ2-7,.,TRBV6-6,CASSFGSSYEQYF,TGTGCCAGCAGTTTTGGCAGCTCCTACGAGCAGTACTTC
once,TRBJ1-2,.,TRBV19,CASSIEAGFYGYTF,TGTGCCAGTAGTATAGAGGCAGGGTTCTATGGCTACACCTTC
.,TRBJ2-2,TRBD1,TRBV19,CASRPYRGQNTGELFF,TGTGCCAGTAGGCCCTACAGGGGGCAGAACACCGGGGAGCTGTTTTTT
.,TRBJ2-7,.,TRBV10-3,CAISESFRVGLSYEQYF,TGTGCCATCAGTGAGTCGTTCAGGGTGGGGCTGTCCTACGAGCAGTACTTC
few,TRBJ1-2,.,TRBV28,CASSFPGRFSGYTF,TGTGCCAGCAGTTTTCCCGGGCGGTTTAGTGGCTACACCTTC
.,TRBJ2-5,TRBD2,TRBV2,CASTSYYSGGEETQYF,TGTGCCAGCACATCATATTATAGCGGGGGGGAAGAGACCCAGTACTTC
.,TRBJ2-3,TRBD1,TRBV30,CAWSMDRASTDTQYF,TGTGCCTGGAGTATGGACAGGGCTAGCACAGATACGCAGTATTTT
.,TRBJ2-7,.,TRBV7-9,CASSLGTPPYEQYF,TGTGCCAGCAGCTTAGGAACTCCACCCTACGAGCAGTACTTC
.,TRBJ1-5,TRBD1,TRBV29-1,CSVGQGGNQPQHF,TGCAGCGTGGGACAGGGGGGCAATCAGCCCCAGCATTTT
few,TRBJ2-7,.,TRBV28,CASTIEEGNEQYF,TGTGCCAGCACCATTGAGGAGGGTAATGAGCAGTACTTC